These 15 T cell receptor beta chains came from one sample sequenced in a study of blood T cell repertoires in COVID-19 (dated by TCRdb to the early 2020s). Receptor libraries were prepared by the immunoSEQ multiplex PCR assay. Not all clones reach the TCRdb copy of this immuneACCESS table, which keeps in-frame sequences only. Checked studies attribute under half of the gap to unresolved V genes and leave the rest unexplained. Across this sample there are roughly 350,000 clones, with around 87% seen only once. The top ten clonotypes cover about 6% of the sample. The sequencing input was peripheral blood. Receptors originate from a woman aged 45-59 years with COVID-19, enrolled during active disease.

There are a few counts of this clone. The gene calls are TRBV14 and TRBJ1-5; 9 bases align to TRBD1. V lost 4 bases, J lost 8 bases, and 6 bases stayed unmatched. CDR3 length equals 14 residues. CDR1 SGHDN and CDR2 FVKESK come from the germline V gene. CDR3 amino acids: CASSLTGGREPQHF. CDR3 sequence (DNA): TGTGCCAGCAGCCTTACAGGGGGCAGAGAGCCCCAGCATTTT.

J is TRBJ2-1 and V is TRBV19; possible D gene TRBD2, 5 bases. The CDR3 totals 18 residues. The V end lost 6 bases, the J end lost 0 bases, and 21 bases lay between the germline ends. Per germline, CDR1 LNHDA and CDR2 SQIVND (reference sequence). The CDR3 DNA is TGTGCCAGTAGGCACCGGGATTTTCTTCTGAGCTCCTACAATGAGCAGTTCTTC. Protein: CASRHRDFLLSSYNEQFF.

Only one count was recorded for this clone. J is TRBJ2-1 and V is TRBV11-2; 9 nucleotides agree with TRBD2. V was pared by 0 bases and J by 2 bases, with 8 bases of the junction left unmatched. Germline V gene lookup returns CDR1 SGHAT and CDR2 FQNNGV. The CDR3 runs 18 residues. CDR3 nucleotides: TGTGCCAGCAGCTTAGACGGCGGGAGGGCCGGCCCCTACAATGAGCAGTTCTTC. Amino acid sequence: CASSLDGGRAGPYNEQFF.

CDR3 nucleotide sequence: TGCAGCGTTGTTTGGGGGACAGGGCGTGATGGCTACACCTTC. The encoded protein is CSVVWGTGRDGYTF. This rearrangement joins TRBV29-1 to TRBJ1-2; 9 bases are shared with TRBD1. This CDR3 has 14 amino acids. CDR1 SQVTM and CDR2 ANQGSEA come from the germline V gene. V lost 4 bases and J lost 6; bases outside the gene matches: 9. The full variable domain, its missing parts supplied by reference TRBV29-1 and TRBJ1-2, is SAVISQKPSRDICQRGTSLTIQCQVDSQVTMMFWYRQQPGQSLTLIATANQGSEATYESGFVIDKFPISRPNLTFSTLTVSNMSPEDSSIYLCSVVWGTGRDGYTFGSGTRLTVV.

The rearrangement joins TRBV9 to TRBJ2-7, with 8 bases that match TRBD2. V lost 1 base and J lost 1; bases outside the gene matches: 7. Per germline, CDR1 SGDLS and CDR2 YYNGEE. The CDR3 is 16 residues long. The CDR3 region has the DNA TGTGCCAGCAGCGTAATGCCCAGCGGGAGTTCCTACGAGCAGTACTTC. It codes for CASSVMPSGSSYEQYF. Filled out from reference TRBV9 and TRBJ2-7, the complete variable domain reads DSGVTQTPKHLITATGQRVTLRCSPRSGDLSVYWYQQSLDQGLQFLIQYYNGEERAKGNILERFSAQQFPDLHSELNLSSLELGDSALYFCASSVMPSGSSYEQYFGPGTRLTVT.

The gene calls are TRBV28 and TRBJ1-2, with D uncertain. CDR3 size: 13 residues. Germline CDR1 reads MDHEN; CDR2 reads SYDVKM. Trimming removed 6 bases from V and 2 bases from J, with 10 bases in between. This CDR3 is CASSRTVNYGYTF. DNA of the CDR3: TGTGCCAGCAGCCGAACAGTCAACTATGGCTACACCTTC.

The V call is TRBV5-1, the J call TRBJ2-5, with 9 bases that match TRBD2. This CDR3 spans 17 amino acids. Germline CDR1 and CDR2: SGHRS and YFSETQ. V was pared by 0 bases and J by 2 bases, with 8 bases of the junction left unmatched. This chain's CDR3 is CASSLGWRLAEQETQYF. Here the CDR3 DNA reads TGCGCCAGCAGCTTGGGATGGAGACTAGCGGAACAAGAGACCCAGTACTTC.

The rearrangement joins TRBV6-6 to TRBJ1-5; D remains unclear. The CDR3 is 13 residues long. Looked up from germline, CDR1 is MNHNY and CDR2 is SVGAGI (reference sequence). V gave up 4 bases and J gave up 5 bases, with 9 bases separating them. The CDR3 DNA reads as TGTGCCAGCAGTTCGGGTCTTTATCAGCCCCAGCATTTT. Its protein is CASSSGLYQPQHF.

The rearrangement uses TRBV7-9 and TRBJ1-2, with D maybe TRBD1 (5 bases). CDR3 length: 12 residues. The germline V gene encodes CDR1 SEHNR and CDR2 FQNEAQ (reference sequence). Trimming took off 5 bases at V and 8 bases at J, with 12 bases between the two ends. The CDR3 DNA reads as TGTGCCAGCAGCACACAGGATGGCGGCTACACCTTC. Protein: CASSTQDGGYTF.

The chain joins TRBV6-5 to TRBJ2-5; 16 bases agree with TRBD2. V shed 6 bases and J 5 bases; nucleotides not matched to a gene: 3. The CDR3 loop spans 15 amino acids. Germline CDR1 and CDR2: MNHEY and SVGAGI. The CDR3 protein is CASRGLAGGGETQYF. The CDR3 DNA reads TGTGCCAGCAGGGGACTAGCGGGAGGGGGGGAGACCCAGTACTTC.

The CDR3 nucleotides are TGTGCCAGCAGCGCTTTTGGCGGGAGGGCGACAGATACGCAGTATTTT. Protein: CASSAFGGRATDTQYF. The chain couples TRBV7-9 to TRBJ2-3, with 9 bases lining up with TRBD2. CDR1 is SEHNR, CDR2 FQNEAQ, per germline (reference sequence). This CDR3 comprises 16 residues. V dropped 5 bases and J dropped 3; count of bases not matched to a gene: 9.

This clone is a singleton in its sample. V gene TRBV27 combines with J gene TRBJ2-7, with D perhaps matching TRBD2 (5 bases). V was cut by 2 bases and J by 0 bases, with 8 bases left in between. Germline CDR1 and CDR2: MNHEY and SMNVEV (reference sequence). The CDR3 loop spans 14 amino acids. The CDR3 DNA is TGTGCCAGCAGTTTAGGGCGGGCCTCCTACGAGCAGTACTTC. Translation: CASSLGRASYEQYF.

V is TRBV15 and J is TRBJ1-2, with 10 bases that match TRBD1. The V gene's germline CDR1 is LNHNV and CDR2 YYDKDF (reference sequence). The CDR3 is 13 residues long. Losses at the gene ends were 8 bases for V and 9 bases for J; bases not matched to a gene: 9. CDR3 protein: CATQRTGGESYTF. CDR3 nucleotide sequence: TGTGCCACCCAACGGACAGGGGGAGAAAGCTACACCTTC.

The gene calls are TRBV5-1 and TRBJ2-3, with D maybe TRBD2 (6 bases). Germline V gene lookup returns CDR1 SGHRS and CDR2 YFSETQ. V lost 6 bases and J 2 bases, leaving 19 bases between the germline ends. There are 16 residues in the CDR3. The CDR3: CASTTRTNPPTDTQYF. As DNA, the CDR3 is TGCGCCAGCACCACTCGGACTAATCCCCCCACAGATACGCAGTATTTT.

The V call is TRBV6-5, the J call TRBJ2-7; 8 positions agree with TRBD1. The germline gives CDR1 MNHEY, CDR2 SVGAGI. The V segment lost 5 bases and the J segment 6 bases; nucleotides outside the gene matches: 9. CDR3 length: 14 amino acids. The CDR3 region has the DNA TGTGCCAGCAGTCCCTCGGACAGGGTAGCCGAGCAGTACTTC. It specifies CASSPSDRVAEQYF.